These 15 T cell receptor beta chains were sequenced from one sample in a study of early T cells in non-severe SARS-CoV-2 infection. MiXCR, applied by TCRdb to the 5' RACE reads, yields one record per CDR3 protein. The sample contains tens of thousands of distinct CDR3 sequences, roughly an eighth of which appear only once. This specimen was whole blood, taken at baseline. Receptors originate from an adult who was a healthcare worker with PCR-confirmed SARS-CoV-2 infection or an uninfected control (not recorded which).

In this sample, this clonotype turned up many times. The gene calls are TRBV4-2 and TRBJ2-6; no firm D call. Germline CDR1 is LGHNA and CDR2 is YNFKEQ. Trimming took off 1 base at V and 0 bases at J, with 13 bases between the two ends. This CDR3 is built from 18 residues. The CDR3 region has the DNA TGTGCCAGCAGCCAAGTTCTCCGAATCCCCTCTGGGGCCAACGTCCTGACTTTC. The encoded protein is CASSQVLRIPSGANVLTF.

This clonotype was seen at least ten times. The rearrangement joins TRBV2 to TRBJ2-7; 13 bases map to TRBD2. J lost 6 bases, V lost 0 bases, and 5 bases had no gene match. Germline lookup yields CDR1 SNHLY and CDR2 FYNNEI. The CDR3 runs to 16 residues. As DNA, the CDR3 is TGTGCCAGCAGTGAAGCGGGACTAGCGGGAAGGGTCGAGCAGTACTTC. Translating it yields CASSEAGLAGRVEQYF. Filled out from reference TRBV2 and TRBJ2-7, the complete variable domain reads EPEVTQTPSHQVTQMGQEVILRCVPISNHLYFYWYRQILGQKVEFLVSFYNNEISEKSEIFDDQFSVERPDGSNFTLKIRSTKLEDSAMYFCASSEAGLAGRVEQYFGPGTRLTVT.

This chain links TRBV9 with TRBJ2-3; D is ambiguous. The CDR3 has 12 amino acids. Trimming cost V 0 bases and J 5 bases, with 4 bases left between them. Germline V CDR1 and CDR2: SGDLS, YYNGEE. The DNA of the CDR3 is TGTGCCAGCAGCGTAGTAGAAGATACGCAGTATTTT. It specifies CASSVVEDTQYF.

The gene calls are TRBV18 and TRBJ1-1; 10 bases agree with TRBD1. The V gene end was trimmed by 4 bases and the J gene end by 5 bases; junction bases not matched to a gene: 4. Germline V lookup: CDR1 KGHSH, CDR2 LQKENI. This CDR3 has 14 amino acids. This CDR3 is CASSQTGGITEAFF. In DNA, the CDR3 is TGTGCCAGCTCACAGACAGGGGGCATTACTGAAGCTTTCTTT.

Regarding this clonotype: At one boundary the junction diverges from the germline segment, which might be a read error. The CDR3, as DNA: TGTGCCAGCAGGCGACAGGGCTACGAGCAGCACTTC. Protein sequence: CASRRQGYEQHF. V gene TRBV6-6 combines with J gene TRBJ2-7; 7 bases map to TRBD1. Per germline, CDR1 MNHNY and CDR2 SVGAGI (reference sequence). The CDR3 loop spans 12 amino acids.

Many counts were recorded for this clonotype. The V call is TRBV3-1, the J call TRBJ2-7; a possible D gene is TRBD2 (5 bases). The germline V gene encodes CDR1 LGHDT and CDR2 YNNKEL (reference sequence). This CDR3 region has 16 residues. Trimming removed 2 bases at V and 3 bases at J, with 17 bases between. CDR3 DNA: TGTGCCAGCAGCCAACAAGAGGCGGGCAGGCTCTACGAGCAGTACTTC. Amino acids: CASSQQEAGRLYEQYF.

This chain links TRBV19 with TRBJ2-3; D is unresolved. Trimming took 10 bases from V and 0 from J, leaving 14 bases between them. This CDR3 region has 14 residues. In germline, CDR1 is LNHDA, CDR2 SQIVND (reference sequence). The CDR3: CATKVTVSTDTQYF. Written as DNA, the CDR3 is TGTGCCACCAAGGTAACGGTGAGCACAGATACGCAGTATTTT.

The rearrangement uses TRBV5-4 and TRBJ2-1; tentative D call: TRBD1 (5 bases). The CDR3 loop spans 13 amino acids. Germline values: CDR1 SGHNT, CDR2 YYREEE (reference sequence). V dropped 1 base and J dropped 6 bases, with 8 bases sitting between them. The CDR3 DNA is TGTGCCAGCAGCTTGACAGGTCCCAATGAGCAGTTCTTC. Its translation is CASSLTGPNEQFF. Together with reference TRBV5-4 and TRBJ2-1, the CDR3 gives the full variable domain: ETGVTQSPTHLIKTRGQQVTLRCSSQSGHNTVSWYQQALGQGPQFIFQYYREEENGRGNFPPRFSGLQFPNYSSELNVNALELDDSALYLCASSLTGPNEQFFGPGTRLTVL.

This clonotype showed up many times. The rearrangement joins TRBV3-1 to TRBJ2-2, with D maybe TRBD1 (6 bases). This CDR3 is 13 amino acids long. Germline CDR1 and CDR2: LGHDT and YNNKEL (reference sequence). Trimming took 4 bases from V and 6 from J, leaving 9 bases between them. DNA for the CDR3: TGTGCCAGCAGCCTCCGACAGGCCGGGGAGCTGTTTTTT. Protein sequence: CASSLRQAGELFF.

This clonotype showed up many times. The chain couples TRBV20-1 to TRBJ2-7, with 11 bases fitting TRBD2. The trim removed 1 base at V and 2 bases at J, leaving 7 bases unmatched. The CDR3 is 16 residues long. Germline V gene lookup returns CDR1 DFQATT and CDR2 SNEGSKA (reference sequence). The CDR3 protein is CSARAPPSGGTYEQYF. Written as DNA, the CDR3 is TGCAGTGCTAGAGCCCCACCTAGCGGGGGGACCTACGAGCAGTACTTC.

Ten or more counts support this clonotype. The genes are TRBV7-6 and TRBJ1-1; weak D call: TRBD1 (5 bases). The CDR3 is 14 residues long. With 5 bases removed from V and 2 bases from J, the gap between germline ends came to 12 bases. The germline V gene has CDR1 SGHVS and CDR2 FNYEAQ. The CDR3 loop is CASSPQTDNTEAFF. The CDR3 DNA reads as TGTGCCAGCAGCCCGCAGACAGATAACACTGAAGCTTTCTTT. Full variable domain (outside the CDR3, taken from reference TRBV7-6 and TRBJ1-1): GAGVSQSPRYKVTKRGQDVALRCDPISGHVSLYWYRQALGQGPEFLTYFNYEAQQDKSGLPNDRFSAERPEGSISTLTIQRTEQRDSAMYRCASSPQTDNTEAFFGQGTRLTVV.

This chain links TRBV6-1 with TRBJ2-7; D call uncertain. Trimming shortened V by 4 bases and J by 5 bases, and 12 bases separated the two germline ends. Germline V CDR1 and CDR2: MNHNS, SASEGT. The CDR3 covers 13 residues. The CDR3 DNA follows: TGTGCCAGCAGTGTTAGGAGAATTGACGAGCAGTACTTC. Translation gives CASSVRRIDEQYF.

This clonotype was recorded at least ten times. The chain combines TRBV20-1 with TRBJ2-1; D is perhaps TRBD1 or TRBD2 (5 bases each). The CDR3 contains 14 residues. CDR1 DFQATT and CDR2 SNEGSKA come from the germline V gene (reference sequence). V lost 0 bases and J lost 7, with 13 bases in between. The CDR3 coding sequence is TGCAGTGCTAGAGAGGGGGAAACAATTAATGAGCAGTTCTTC. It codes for CSAREGETINEQFF.

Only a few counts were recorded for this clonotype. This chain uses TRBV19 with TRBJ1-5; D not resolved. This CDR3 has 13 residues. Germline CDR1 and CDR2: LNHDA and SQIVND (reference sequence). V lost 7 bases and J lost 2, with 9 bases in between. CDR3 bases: TGTGCCAGTAAAGGAAGGGGCAATCAGCCCCAGCATTTT. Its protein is CASKGRGNQPQHF.

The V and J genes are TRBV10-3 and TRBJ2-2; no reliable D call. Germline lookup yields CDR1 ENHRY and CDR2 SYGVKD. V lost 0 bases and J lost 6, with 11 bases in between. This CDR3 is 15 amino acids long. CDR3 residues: CAISESDNEAGELFF. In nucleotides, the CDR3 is TGTGCCATCAGTGAGTCCGATAATGAGGCCGGGGAGCTGTTTTTT.